This TCR beta chain is from a study of control samples from healthy donors and cancer patients. The CDR3 loop spans 15 amino acids. CDR1 and CDR2 from the germline V gene are SEHNR and FQNEAQ (reference sequence). J lost 2 bases, V lost 7 bases, and 6 bases had no gene match. Assay used: immunoSEQ multiplex PCR; TCRdb lists only in-frame clones, some missing. The table lists 95,000 to 150,000 clones, more than 75% of them singletons, with around 9.4% in the top ten. Sequenced material: blood. The sequence was collected from a man in his forties or fifties in good health. This chain links TRBV7-9 with TRBJ2-1, with 9 positions matching TRBD1. DNA for the CDR3: TGTGCCAGCATCCGAGGACAGGGGACCTACAATGAGCAGTTCTTC. Amino acids: CASIRGQGTYNEQFF.